Listed here are 2 T cell receptor beta chains from one sample, sequenced in a study of memory CD4+ T cells and cytomegalovirus serostatus. The sort gate was single viable CD3+CD4+CD8-CD45RO+ cells for memory CD4+ T cells. Assay used: immunoSEQ multiplex PCR; TCRdb lists only in-frame clones, some missing. The repertoire holds around 63,000 clones, with about 78% as singletons. Material: memory CD4+ T cells from blood. The source of these receptors is an adult in good health and CMV-seropositive.

The chain is built from TRBV11-2 and TRBJ1-5; 7 nucleotides agree with TRBD1. Germline CDR1 reads SGHAT; CDR2 reads FQNNGV. After removal of 5 bases from V and 1 base from J, the junction contained 11 bases not matched to a gene. This CDR3 spans 17 amino acids. CDR3 sequence: CASSPGRGRRSNQPQHF. The CDR3 DNA reads TGTGCCAGCAGCCCAGGAAGGGGGCGCAGGAGCAATCAGCCCCAGCATTTT.

V usage is TRBV28 and J usage is TRBJ2-3; possible D gene TRBD1, 6 bases. CDR1 is MDHEN and CDR2 is SYDVKM in the germline V gene. The CDR3 length is 13 residues. Trimming shortened V by 10 bases and J by 2 bases, and 13 bases separated the two germline ends. The CDR3 bases are TGTGCCATCGGACAGTCCTTCACAGATACGCAGTATTTT. It specifies CAIGQSFTDTQYF.